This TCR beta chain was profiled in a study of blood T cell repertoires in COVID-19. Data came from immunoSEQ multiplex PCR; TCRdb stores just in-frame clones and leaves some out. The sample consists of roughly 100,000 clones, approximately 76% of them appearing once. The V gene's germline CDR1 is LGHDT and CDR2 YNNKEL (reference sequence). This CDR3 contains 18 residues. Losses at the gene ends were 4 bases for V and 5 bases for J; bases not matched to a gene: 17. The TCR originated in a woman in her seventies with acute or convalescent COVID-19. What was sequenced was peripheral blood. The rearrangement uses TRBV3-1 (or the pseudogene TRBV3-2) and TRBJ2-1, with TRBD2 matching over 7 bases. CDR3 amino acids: CASSLPPRALADDNEQFF. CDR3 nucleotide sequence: TGTGCCAGCAGCCTCCCCCCCAGGGCTCTAGCGGACGACAATGAGCAGTTCTTC.